The entry below describes one TCR beta chain. This CDR3 is 15 amino acids long. The junction had 11 bases not matched to a gene; V was cut back by 11 bases and J by 3 bases. Germline loops: CDR1 SNHLY, CDR2 FYNNEI. Some clones are missing from TCRdb's copy, which holds only in-frame ones; the method was immunoSEQ multiplex PCR. The sample lists roughly 220,000 clones; about nine tenths were seen once. These data come from a study of blood T cell repertoires in COVID-19. In the study overall: The origin of the acute and convalescent COVID-19 samples was the United States, Italy and Spain.

V and J are TRBV2 and TRBJ2-3; 10 bases agree with TRBD2. Sequenced material: peripheral blood. The sequence was collected from a man older than 75 with acute or convalescent COVID-19. CDR3 bases: TGTGCCGGAGCGGGAGGGCCTCTGGATACAGATACGCAGTATTTT. It yields the protein CAGAGGPLDTDTQYF.